The sequence of this T cell receptor (beta chain) was determined in a study of shared clonotypes between healthy human individuals. As defined, naive CD8 cells were CD45RO-negative and positively selected for CCR7, with terminally differentiated effector memory CD45RA+ cells excluded. TCRdb's copy holds only in-frame clones and misses some; the assay was immunoSEQ multiplex PCR. The sample has more than 550,000 clones; roughly nine tenths are singletons. This clone has ten or more counts. The CDR3 has 11 amino acids. The V gene lost 5 bases and the J gene lost 9 bases, with 8 bases spanning the gap. CDR1 is MNHNS, CDR2 SASEGT, per germline.

The source of this sequence is a man in his thirties or forties in good health. This chain joins TRBV6-1 and TRBJ1-5; D gene ambiguous. The sequenced material came from naive CD8+ T cells sorted from blood. Here the CDR3 reads CASSKNRPQHF. The CDR3 bases are TGTGCCAGCAGTAAAAACAGGCCCCAGCATTTT.